Included here is one TCR beta chain sequence, with context. Antigen unknown. This entry belongs to a study of cytomegalovirus exposure and HLA in healthy donors. The study's findings and limits: Later analysis showed most CMV-associated TCR beta chains appearing HLA-restricted. Donor immune exposure was known only as CMV serostatus. TCR beta V- and J-gene trimming, according to a later analysis, was linked to a missense DCLRE1C variant. Several of the most significant clusters appeared, in a later analysis, to be linked to common viral pathogens.

After removal of 6 bases from V and 4 bases from J, the junction contained 14 bases not matched to a gene. CDR3 length: 16 amino acids. In germline, CDR1 is MGHDK, CDR2 SYGVNS. The study ran its PCR with 60 Vbeta and 13 Jbeta primers. The repertoire was sequenced with immunoSEQ multiplex PCR; TCRdb's copy has only in-frame clones and lacks some. Among around 200,000 clones listed, 80% were seen once. The sequenced sample consisted of PBMCs. The origin of this receptor is a boy aged 10-17 years in good health and CMV-seronegative. The chain has TRBV25-1 and TRBJ2-5; TRBD1 aligns across 7 bases. The CDR3 sequence: CASSGDSPGLRETQYF. Written as DNA, the CDR3 is TGTGCCAGCAGCGGGGACAGTCCTGGTTTACGAGAGACCCAGTACTTC.